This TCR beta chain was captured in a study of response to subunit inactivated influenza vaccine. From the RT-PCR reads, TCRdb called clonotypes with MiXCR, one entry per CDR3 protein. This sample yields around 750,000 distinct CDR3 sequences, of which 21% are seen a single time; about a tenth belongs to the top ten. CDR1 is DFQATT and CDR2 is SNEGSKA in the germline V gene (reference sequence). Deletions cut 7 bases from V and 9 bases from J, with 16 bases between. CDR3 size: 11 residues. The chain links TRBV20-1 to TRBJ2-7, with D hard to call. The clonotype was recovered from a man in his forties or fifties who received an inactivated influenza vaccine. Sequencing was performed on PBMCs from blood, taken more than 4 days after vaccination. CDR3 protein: CSVYSLLRQYF. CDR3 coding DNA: TGCAGTGTTTACTCCCTTCTCCGGCAGTACTTC.